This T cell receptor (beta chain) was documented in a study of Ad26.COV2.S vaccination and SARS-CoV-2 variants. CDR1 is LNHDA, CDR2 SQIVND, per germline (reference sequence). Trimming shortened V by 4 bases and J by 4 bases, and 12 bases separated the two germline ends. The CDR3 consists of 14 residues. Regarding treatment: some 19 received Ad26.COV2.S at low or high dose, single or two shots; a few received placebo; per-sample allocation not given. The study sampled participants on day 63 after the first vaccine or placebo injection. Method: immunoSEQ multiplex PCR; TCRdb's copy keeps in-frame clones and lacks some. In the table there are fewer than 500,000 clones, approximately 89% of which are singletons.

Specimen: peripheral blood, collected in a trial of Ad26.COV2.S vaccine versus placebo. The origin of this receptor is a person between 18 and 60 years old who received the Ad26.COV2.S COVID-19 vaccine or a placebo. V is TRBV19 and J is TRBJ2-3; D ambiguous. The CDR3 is CASSSDPAPDTQYF. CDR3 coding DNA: TGTGCCAGTAGTAGTGACCCAGCACCAGATACGCAGTATTTT.